This TCR beta chain was identified in a study of CXCR3-negative and CXCR3-positive naive CD8 T cells. The study, taken as a whole, reports: Memory cells showed distinct TRBV-TRBJ patterns, while the two naive subsets matched.

Every CD8+ T cell subset underwent triplicate sorting at about 300,000 cells apiece. As regards this clonotype: Antigen unknown.

The method, 5' RACE with UMI labels, was used to prepare the TRB cDNA libraries. TCRdb reprocessed the 5' RACE reads and keeps a single row for each CDR3 protein, giving no DNA. The specimen's table records 40,000 to 55,000 distinct CDR3 sequences. The receptor comes from a human donor in good health. Some clones in this sample may be carry-over from other donors' samples. What was sequenced was naive CXCR3- CD8+ T cells from blood. Regarding subset: CD45RO-CCR7+CD27+CD95- naive CD8+ T cells lacking CXCR3 (TNR3-).

The CDR3 region is CASRFQGEETQYF. The gene calls are TRBV5-6 and TRBJ2-5; as DNA is missing, the TRBD1 call by TCRdb cannot be tested. Germline loops: CDR1 SGHDT, CDR2 YYEEEE. This CDR3 is 13 amino acids long. The complete variable domain, with remaining parts taken from reference TRBV5-6 and TRBJ2-5, reads DAGVTQSPTHLIKTRGQQVTLRCSPKSGHDTVSWYQQALGQGPQFIFQYYEEEERQRGNFPDRFSGHQFPNYSSELNVNALLLGDSALYLCASRFQGEETQYFGPGTRLLVL.